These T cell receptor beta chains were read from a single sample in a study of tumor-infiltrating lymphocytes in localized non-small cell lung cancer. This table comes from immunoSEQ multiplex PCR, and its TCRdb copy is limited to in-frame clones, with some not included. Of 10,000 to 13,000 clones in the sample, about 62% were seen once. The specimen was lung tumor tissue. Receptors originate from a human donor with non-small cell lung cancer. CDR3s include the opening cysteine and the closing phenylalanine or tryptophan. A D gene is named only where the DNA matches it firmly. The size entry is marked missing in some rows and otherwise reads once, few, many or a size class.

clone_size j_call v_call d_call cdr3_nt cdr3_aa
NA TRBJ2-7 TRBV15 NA TGTGCCACCAGCAGAGAAGGGGTTTCCTACGAGCAGTACTTC CATSREGVSYEQYF
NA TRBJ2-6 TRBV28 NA TGTGCCAGCAGTTCCATCTTCTCTGGGGCCAACGTCCTGACTTTC CASSSIFSGANVLTF
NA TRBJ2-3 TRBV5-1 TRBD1 TGCGCCAGCAGCTGGGGACAGGGAAGGACAGATACGCAGTATTTT CASSWGQGRTDTQYF
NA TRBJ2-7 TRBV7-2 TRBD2 TGTGCCAGCAGCTCCACTAGCGGGAGGTACGAGCAGTACTTC CASSSTSGRYEQYF
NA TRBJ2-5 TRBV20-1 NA TGCAGTGCTAGCAGGGCGGAGACCCAGTACTTC CSASRAETQYF
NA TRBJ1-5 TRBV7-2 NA TGTGCCAGCAGCTTAGATTCTCAGGGTTTTCAGCCCCAGCATTTT CASSLDSQGFQPQHF
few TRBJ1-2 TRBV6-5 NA TGTGCCAGCAGTTACTCGTGGCGGGATGGCTACACCTTC CASSYSWRDGYTF
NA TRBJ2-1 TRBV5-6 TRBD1 TGTGCCAGCAGCGGAGTGACAGGGGTGTACAATGAGCAGTTCTTC CASSGVTGVYNEQFF
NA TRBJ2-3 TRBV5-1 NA TGCGCCAGCAGACGACTGCAGCAAACAGATACGCAGTATTTT CASRRLQQTDTQYF
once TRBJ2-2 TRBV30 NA TGTGCCTGGAGCCGCCAGCAGTTCACCGGGGAGCTGTTTTTT CAWSRQQFTGELFF
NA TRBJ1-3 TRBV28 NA TGTGCCAGCAGTCCTCCGACAGGTGGAAACACCATATATTTT CASSPPTGGNTIYF
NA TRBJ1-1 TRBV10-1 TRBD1 TGCGCCAGCAGTGAGGGACAGGGGTCTCTCACTGAAGCTTTCTTT CASSEGQGSLTEAFF
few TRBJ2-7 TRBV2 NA TGTGCCAGCAGCTGTTGCCCAGGGGTAACCTACGAGCAGTACTTC CASSCCPGVTYEQYF
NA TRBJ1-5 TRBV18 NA TGTGCCAGCTCCTCGCGGGAGAATCAGCCCCAGCATTTT CASSSRENQPQHF
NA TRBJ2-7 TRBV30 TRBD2 TGTGCCTGGAGCCGACAACGGGGGGGACTTATCTACGAGCAGTACTTC CAWSRQRGGLIYEQYF
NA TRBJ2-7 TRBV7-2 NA TGTGCCAGCAGCTTCGGGACTCTCACCTCCTACGAGCAGTACTTC CASSFGTLTSYEQYF
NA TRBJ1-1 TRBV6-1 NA TGTGCCAGCAGTGAAGCGCACGGGAACACTGAAGCTTTCTTT CASSEAHGNTEAFF
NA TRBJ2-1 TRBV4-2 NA TGTGCCAGCAGCCAAGAGCGAGGGACCGACTCCTACAATGAGCAGTTCTTC CASSQERGTDSYNEQFF
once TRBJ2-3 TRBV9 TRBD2 TGTGCCAGCAGCGTAGTAAGTCCTAGCGGGGAAGATACGCAGTATTTT CASSVVSPSGEDTQYF
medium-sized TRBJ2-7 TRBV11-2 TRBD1 TGTGCCAGCAGCACCCTTCCGGGACAGGAATACGAGCAGTACTTC CASSTLPGQEYEQYF
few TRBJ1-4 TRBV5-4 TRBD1 TGTGCCAGCAGCCTGACAGGGGACGCAACTAATGAAAAACTGTTTTTT CASSLTGDATNEKLFF
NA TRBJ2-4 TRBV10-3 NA TGTGCCATTAGGTCCGCTGAAAACATTCAGTACTTC CAIRSAENIQYF
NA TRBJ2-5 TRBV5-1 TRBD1 TGCGCCAGCAGCTTGTACGGACAGGGGGAAGAGACCCAGTACTTC CASSLYGQGEETQYF
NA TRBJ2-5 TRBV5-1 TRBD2 TGCGCCAGCAGCTTGGCAAGCGGGGGGCAAGAGACCCAGTACTTC CASSLASGGQETQYF
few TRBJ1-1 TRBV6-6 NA TGTGCCAGCAGCAGGGGACGTGGGGCCACTGAAGCTTTCTTT CASSRGRGATEAFF
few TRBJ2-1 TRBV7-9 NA TGTGCCAGCAGCCTCCGGATCAATGAGCAGTTCTTC CASSLRINEQFF
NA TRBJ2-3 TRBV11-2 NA TGTGCCAGCAGAATGGGACTTAGCACAGATACGCAGTATTTT CASRMGLSTDTQYF
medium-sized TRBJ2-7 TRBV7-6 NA TGTGCCAGCAGCTCCGGACCAAATTACGAGCAGTACTTC CASSSGPNYEQYF
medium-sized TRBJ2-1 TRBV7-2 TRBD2 TGTGCCAGCAGCCCGGGACTAGCGGGGGGCTCATACAATGAGCAGTTCTTC CASSPGLAGGSYNEQFF
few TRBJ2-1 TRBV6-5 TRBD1 TGTGCCAGCAGAGGGGTAGGGGACAGGGAGCAGTTCTTC CASRGVGDREQFF
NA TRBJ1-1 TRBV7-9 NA TGTGCCAGCAGCTTAGCGGGGGGGGTCCGAGAAGCTTTCTTT CASSLAGGVREAFF
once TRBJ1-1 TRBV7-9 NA TGTGCCAGCAGCTACAGGGAAACGGGGACTGAAGCTTTCTTT CASSYRETGTEAFF
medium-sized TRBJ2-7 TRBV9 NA TGTGCCAGCAGCGTAGGTATAGGGTCCTACGAGCAGTACTTC CASSVGIGSYEQYF
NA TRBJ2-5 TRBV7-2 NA TGTGCCAGCAGCACAAGACTCCAAGAGACCCAGTACTTC CASSTRLQETQYF
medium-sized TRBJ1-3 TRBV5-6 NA TGTGCCAGCAGTAACAGGGCAACTGGAAACACCATATATTTT CASSNRATGNTIYF
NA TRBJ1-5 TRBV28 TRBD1 TGTGCCAGCAGTTTGGATCAGGGGGTAAGACAGCCCCAGCATTTT CASSLDQGVRQPQHF
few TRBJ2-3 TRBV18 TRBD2 TGTGCCAGCTCGTGGGGCGGGGGAGATCCTAGCACAGATACGCAGTATTTT CASSWGGGDPSTDTQYF
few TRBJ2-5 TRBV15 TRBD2 TGTGCCACCAGCCCCCAAGGGGTTCGCGGGAGATACCAAGAGACCCAGTACTTC CATSPQGVRGRYQETQYF
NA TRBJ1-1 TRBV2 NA TGTGCCAGCAGGGAACAAGGTATGAACACTGAAGCTTTCTTT CASREQGMNTEAFF
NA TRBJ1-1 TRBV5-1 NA TGCGCCAGCAGCTCCGGGACGGGGAACACTGAAGCTTTCTTT CASSSGTGNTEAFF
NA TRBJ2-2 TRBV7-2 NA TGTGCCAGCATCGTTCGGGTTGGGGAGCTGTTTTTT CASIVRVGELFF
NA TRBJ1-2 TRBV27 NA TGTGCCAGCAGACGGGTTCGCGCGGACAATGGATATGGCTACACCTTC CASRRVRADNGYGYTF
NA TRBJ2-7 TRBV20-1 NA TGCAGTGCTAGAGATATTTACGAGCAGTACTTC CSARDIYEQYF
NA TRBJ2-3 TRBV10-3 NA TGTGCCATCACTGACAACCAGATAACGCAGTATTTT CAITDNQITQYF
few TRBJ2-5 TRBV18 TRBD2 TGTGCCAGCTCACCACCAAGCGGGGGGGCTATGAACCAGTACTTC CASSPPSGGAMNQYF
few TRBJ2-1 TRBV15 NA TGTGCCACCAGCACGAAATACAATGAGCAGTTCTTC CATSTKYNEQFF
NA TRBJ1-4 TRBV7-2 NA TGTGCCAGCAGCAGCCCCCAGGGCGAAAGGTTTTTT CASSSPQGERFF
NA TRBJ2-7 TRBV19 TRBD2 TGTGCCAGTAGTATGGGTGGAGGGACTAGCGCTTTCTACGAGCAGTACTTC CASSMGGGTSAFYEQYF
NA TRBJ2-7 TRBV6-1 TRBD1 TGTGCCAGCAGTGCCCTGGGACAGACACCCTACGAGCAGTACTTC CASSALGQTPYEQYF
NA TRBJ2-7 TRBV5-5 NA TGTGCCAGCAGCTATGGACCCTCCGGCGAGCAGTACTTC CASSYGPSGEQYF